This T cell receptor beta chain stems from a study of blood T cell repertoires in COVID-19. The CDR3 loop spans 15 amino acids. Germline loops: CDR1 SGHDT, CDR2 YYEEEE. V shed 4 bases and J 5 bases; nucleotides not matched to a gene: 6. Profiling relied on immunoSEQ multiplex PCR, and the TCRdb table lists in-frame clones only, not all of them. The table lists roughly 260,000 clones, around nine tenths of them singletons. The sequence was obtained from a woman aged 18-30 years who had recovered from COVID-19. The chain uses TRBV5-6 and TRBJ2-3, with 11 bases fitting TRBD2. The specimen sequenced was PBMCs or T cells enriched from blood (not recorded which). The CDR3 sequence is CASSPLAGVGDTQYF. In DNA, the CDR3 is TGTGCCAGCAGCCCACTAGCGGGAGTGGGAGATACGCAGTATTTT.